A selection of T cell receptor beta chains follows, all from one sample in a study of metastatic and nonmetastatic thyroid tumors. MiXCR was used by TCRdb to re-call the PCR reads. The table lists 30,000 to 40,000 clones, 25% to 30% of them singletons. Specimen: blood. These receptor sequences come from a female donor with papillary thyroid cancer or a benign thyroid nodule (not recorded which). Some clones in this sample may be carry-over from other donors' samples. CDR3s include the opening cysteine and the closing phenylalanine or tryptophan.

TRBV20-1 | 11 | CSAKGNQPQHF
TRBV6-1 | 16 | CASSEQQGSGANVLTF
TRBV19 | 14 | CASSPDDLNTEAFF
TRBV5-1 | 13 | CASSFNAGDTIYF
TRBV5-1 | 15 | CASSGGEGPYNEQFF
TRBV30 | 13 | CAWSGHSLYEQYF
TRBV10-3 | 12 | CAIGPNSYEQYF
TRBV6-1 | 16 | CASSEVFGIRTDTQYF
TRBV14 | 14 | CASSQAGPNEKLFF
TRBV30 | 12 | CAPRQGFAEAFF
TRBV12-3/TRBV12-4 | 18 | CASSFVCGGSSGSNVLTF
TRBV15 | 16 | CATSRCLDSTSYEQYF
TRBV29-1 | 16 | CSAGGTGGSGANVLTF
TRBV5-1 | 17 | CASSFGFGGRAYNEQFF
TRBV5-1 | 16 | CASSLETGSQGQGYTF
TRBV5-1 | 14 | CASSEQGYSSEQFF
TRBV5-1 | 14 | CASSLDSRNQPKNF
TRBV20-1 | 12 | CSAIEDSYEQYF
TRBV6-2/TRBV6-3 | 18 | CASSYSVGGQGAFYEQYF